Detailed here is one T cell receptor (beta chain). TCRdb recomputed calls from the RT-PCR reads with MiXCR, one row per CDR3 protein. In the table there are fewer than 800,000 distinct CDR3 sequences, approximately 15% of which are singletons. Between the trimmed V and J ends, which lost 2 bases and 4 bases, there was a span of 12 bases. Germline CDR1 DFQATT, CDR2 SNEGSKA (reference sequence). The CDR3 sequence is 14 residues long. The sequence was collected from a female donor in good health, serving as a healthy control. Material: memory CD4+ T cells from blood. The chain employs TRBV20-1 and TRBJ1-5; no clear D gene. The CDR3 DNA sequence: TGCAGTGCTAGATCCCTGGACGGGAATCAGCCCCAGCATTTT. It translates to CSARSLDGNQPQHF.